The entry below describes one T cell receptor beta chain. Its target is unknown. Using immunoSEQ multiplex PCR, the repertoire was profiled, and TCRdb retains in-frame clones only, with some absent. The table includes 30,000 to 40,000 clones, roughly three quarters detected once. V shed 5 bases and J 4 bases; nucleotides not matched to a gene: 11. Germline V gives CDR1 SEHNR, CDR2 FQNEAQ (reference sequence). The CDR3 consists of 16 residues. This record belongs to a study of regulatory and conventional T cells in RAG deficiency. Study observations and caveats: Treg unique TCR beta sequences were approximately 100-fold fewer in Omenn syndrome and CID/AS patients than controls. Control T-cell subsets had markedly higher Shannon entropy and lower Simpson indices than RAG-deficient patients. Patient subsets had shorter CDR3s; Omenn Treg-Tconv overlap exceeded 90%.

The sorted conventional CD4+ T cells were CD25-low and CD127-high, with genomic DNA sequenced. The sample was also linked to a second study, of regulatory T cells. This second report adds: Amplification used 52 TRBV primers and 13 TRBJ primers. Skewed V and J usage and few unique V-J pairs marked patient repertoires, most in Tregs.

The receptor was derived from a human donor in good health. The gene calls are TRBV7-9 and TRBJ2-5, with TRBD1 matching 9 bases. The specimen was CD4+ effector T cells sorted from blood. The CDR3 spells CASSPYLGTGIETQYF. For the CDR3, the DNA is TGTGCCAGCAGCCCCTATTTGGGGACAGGGATAGAGACCCAGTACTTC.